This T cell receptor (beta chain) was recovered during a study of OX40 agonist ivuxolimab in advanced cancers. Study-level information: Patients enrolled in dose escalation were diagnosed with hepatocellular carcinoma, melanoma, renal cell or head and neck cancer. Treatment received earlier with anti-PD-1, anti-PD-L1 or anti-CTLA-4 agents was allowed, and less than 45% had some. In three patients, partial responses were observed, one with hepatocellular carcinoma and two with cutaneous melanoma.

As for this clone: Antigen unknown.

Germline V gene lookup returns CDR1 MNHEY and CDR2 SMNVEV (reference sequence). The CDR3 loop spans 16 amino acids. V gave up 5 bases and J gave up 0 bases, with 15 bases separating them. Only in-frame clones appear in the TCRdb table, and some are missing; sequencing was by immunoSEQ multiplex PCR. Here the sample spans about 49,000 clones, around 84% being singletons. Findings and caveats of the study: CD8+ T cells (on average) carried more expanded clones than CD4+ T cells.

The rearrangement uses TRBV27 and TRBJ2-3, with D possibly being TRBD2 (5 bases). Sample: CD4+ or CD8+ T cells sorted from blood, taken in a trial of the OX40 agonist ivuxolimab. The receptor's source is an adult with an advanced solid tumor such as melanoma, head and neck, liver or kidney cancer. CDR3 amino acids: CASSTRTYTSTDTQYF. The DNA of the CDR3 is TGTGCCAGCAGTACGCGGACTTATACTAGCACAGATACGCAGTATTTT.